This TCR beta chain is drawn from a study of shared clonotypes between healthy human individuals. Concerning this clone itself: The identical CDR3 is also encoded by other nucleotide sequences in the sample.

Assay execution proceeded at the deep level. TCRdb keeps only in-frame clones here, not all; method: immunoSEQ multiplex PCR. The table shows approximately 710,000 clones, with around 91% occurring only once. The clonotype was recovered from a man younger than 30 in good health. Some clones in this sample may be carry-over from other donors' samples. Specimen: memory CD8+ T cells from PBMCs. Subset in this sample: CD45RO+ cells pooled with CCR7-negative TemRA cells.

CDR3 sequence reads: CASRESSYNEQFF. As DNA, the CDR3 is TGCGCCAGCCGGGAGAGCTCCTACAATGAGCAGTTCTTC. The J gene is TRBJ2-1, the V gene TRBV4-1; TRBD2 might be the D (6 bases). There are 13 residues in the CDR3. V lost 8 bases, J lost 0 bases, and 8 bases lay in between. The germline CDR1 and CDR2 sequences are MGHRA and YSYEKL.